The rows below give T cell receptor beta chains drawn from one sample of a study of CXCR4 blockade with PD-1 therapy in pancreatic cancer. The repertoire was sequenced with immunoSEQ multiplex PCR; TCRdb's copy has only in-frame clones and lacks some. The sample includes just over 5,000 clones, around 50% of them seen just once. Sequencing used tumor tissue. Source of these receptors: a human donor with pancreatic ductal adenocarcinoma. CDR3s include the opening cysteine and the closing phenylalanine or tryptophan. Each record gives: V gene, J gene, CDR3 protein.

>TRBV14|TRBJ2-5
CASSQYKGLAGGPLMEETQYF
>TRBV28|TRBJ2-5
CASSPPDGGMETQYF
>TRBV19|TRBJ2-1
CASSKMLVAGHNEQFF
>TRBV28|TRBJ1-6
CASSLDSTNSPLHF
>TRBV9|TRBJ1-1
CASSIAPGEYTEAFF
>TRBV29-1|TRBJ2-1
CSVEVWRGHNEQFF
>TRBV30|TRBJ2-5
CAWTAAFLRYTQYF
>TRBV27|TRBJ2-5
CASSFRVRETQYF
>TRBV18|TRBJ2-2
CASSPGRNTGELFF
>TRBV6-8|TRBJ2-2
CASSDRANTGELFF
>TRBV28|TRBJ2-1
CASIPGTAQYNEQFF
>TRBV28|TRBJ1-2
CASSLGGRSGYTF
>TRBV19|TRBJ1-2
CASSVQDRGSYGYTF
>TRBV11-3|TRBJ2-1
CASSLGGRHVGYNEQFF
>TRBV11-3|TRBJ2-7
CASSLERGGSYEQYF
>TRBV30|TRBJ1-1
CAWRRRTVSEAFF
>TRBV14|TRBJ2-3
CASSQGRFGGTDTQYF
>TRBV11-3|TRBJ2-1
CASSLPPTIDEQFF
>TRBV28|TRBJ1-1
CASSLHRSTGEAFF
>TRBV12-5|TRBJ2-1
CASALNREKDATEQFF
>TRBV4-1|TRBJ2-1
CASSQEISKSYNEQFF
>TRBV18|TRBJ1-1
CASSPPSGAPEAFF
>TRBV6-8|TRBJ2-2
CASRKREGNTGELFF
>TRBV11-3|TRBJ2-1
CASRRAGGPVDNEQFF
>TRBV5-1|TRBJ2-1
CASSSGRTAYNEQFF
>TRBV16|TRBJ1-2
CASSQYRGSMEGYTF
>TRBV28|TRBJ2-6
CASSSGANVLTF
>TRBV19|TRBJ1-1
CASNPGLRSAEAFF
>TRBV9|TRBJ1-2
CASSVDWRASGRGYTF
>TRBV28|TRBJ2-1
CASRPAPYNEQFF
>TRBV9|TRBJ2-7
CASSPSLETYEQYF
>TRBV30|TRBJ2-7
CAGWTGGGYEQYF
>TRBV15|.
CATSRDYGTGGQGQPQYF
>TRBV18|TRBJ1-1
CASSIKAAKNTEAFF
>TRBV19|TRBJ2-2
CASSRLNTGELFF
>TRBV9|TRBJ2-1
CASSAVSPYNEQFF
>TRBV7-7|TRBJ2-7
CASRTGQGADEQYF
>TRBV11-3|TRBJ2-1
CASSRGTGYNEQFF
>TRBV6-7|TRBJ2-1
CASSYPARGAGVDNEQFF
>TRBV19|TRBJ1-1
CASSPGQGSTEAFF
>TRBV11-3|TRBJ2-7
CASSVGISGRTHEQYF
>TRBV29-1|TRBJ2-1
CSVLGQGGSYNEQFF
>TRBV23-1|TRBJ2-1
CASSWGPDNEQFF
>TRBV19|TRBJ1-1
CASRRTGQLNTEAFF
>TRBV7-5|TRBJ1-5
CASSFPRSDQPQHF
>TRBV29-1|TRBJ2-5
CSVTVQQETQYF
>TRBV23-1|TRBJ2-3
CASSPVDTDTQYF
>TRBV30|TRBJ1-2
CATMDRDGDGYTF
>TRBV6-8|TRBJ2-2
CAIRRQGDTGELFF
>TRBV28|TRBJ2-7
CASGRGGYEQYF
>TRBV12-5|TRBJ2-1
CASTGLAGVQEQFF
>TRBV14|TRBJ2-7
CASRTSGRPEQYF